This entry lists 23 T cell receptor beta chains sequenced from one sample in a study of blood T cell repertoires in COVID-19. Sequencing used immunoSEQ multiplex PCR; TCRdb keeps in-frame clones, though not all of them. This table holds more than 100,000 clones, less than 90% found once. Material for sequencing was peripheral blood. Receptor source: a man between 60 and 75 years old with acute or convalescent COVID-19.

The chain links TRBV27 to TRBJ2-2; 9 bases match TRBD1. The germline CDR1 and CDR2 sequences are MNHEY and SMNVEV (reference sequence). The CDR3 extends over 15 amino acids. The trim removed 3 bases at V and 4 bases at J, leaving 3 bases unmatched. CDR3 amino acids: CASSFGTGTTGELFF. For the CDR3, the DNA is TGTGCCAGCAGTTTTGGGACAGGGACCACCGGGGAGCTGTTTTTT.

In its sample, this clone was seen a few times. The chain combines TRBV19 with TRBJ1-2, with TRBD1 matching 9 bases. In germline, CDR1 is LNHDA, CDR2 SQIVND (reference sequence). This CDR3 spans 15 amino acids. Trimming cost V 6 bases and J 1 base; bases outside gene matches: 6. CDR3 sequence reads: CASSDRGIVNYGYTF. CDR3 coding DNA: TGTGCCAGTAGCGACAGGGGGATCGTTAACTATGGCTACACCTTC.

CDR3 in amino acids: CASSQDRAGGSSQYF. DNA for the CDR3: TGTGCCAGCAGCCAAGATCGGGCGGGAGGGTCGAGTCAGTACTTC. The chain combines TRBV3-1 (or the pseudogene TRBV3-2) with TRBJ2-4; TRBD2 matches at 9 bases. The CDR3 length is 15 residues. Germline V gene lookup returns CDR1 LGHDT and CDR2 YNNKEL (reference sequence). V dropped 0 bases and J dropped 12; count of bases not matched to a gene: 9.

This clone rates as medium-sized. The chain carries TRBV7-8 and TRBJ2-2, with TRBD2 matching over 10 bases. The CDR3 has 15 amino acids. Per germline, CDR1 SGHVS and CDR2 FQNEAQ. V lost 6 bases and J lost 6; bases outside the gene matches: 7. CDR3 nucleotides: TGTGCCAGCAGTCGGGGACTAGCGTCGTCCGGGGAGCTGTTTTTT. It codes for CASSRGLASSGELFF.

The V and J genes are TRBV6-5 and TRBJ2-7, with 7 bases lining up with TRBD1. V trimming: 8 bases; J trimming: 3 bases; junction bases outside the gene matches: 4. Germline CDR1 and CDR2: MNHEY and SVGAGI. CDR3 length: 12 amino acids. CDR3 nucleotide sequence: TGTGCCAGCTTGACAGGGCGCTACGAGCAGTACTTC. Its protein is CASLTGRYEQYF.

The V and J genes are TRBV24-1 and TRBJ2-3, with 9 bases identical to TRBD1. Losses at the gene ends were 2 bases for V and 3 bases for J; bases not matched to a gene: 2. Germline V gene lookup returns CDR1 KGHDR and CDR2 SFDVKD. The CDR3 runs 15 residues. The CDR3 DNA is TGTGCCACCAGTGATTGGGGGACAGGGACAGATACGCAGTATTTT. Protein sequence: CATSDWGTGTDTQYF.

The chain links TRBV18 to TRBJ2-5; 7 positions match TRBD1. This CDR3 comprises 16 residues. The V gene end was trimmed by 0 bases and the J gene end by 1 base; junction bases not matched to a gene: 5. CDR1 and CDR2 from the germline V gene are KGHSH and LQKENI. CDR3 DNA: TGTGCCAGCTCACCACCGGGACAGTCTTTCCAAGAGACCCAGTACTTC. Translating it yields CASSPPGQSFQETQYF. The full variable domain, in which reference TRBV18 and TRBJ2-5 provide the parts outside the CDR3, is NAGVMQNPRHLVRRRGQEARLRCSPMKGHSHVYWYRQLPEEGLKFMVYLQKENIIDESGMPKERFSAEFPKEGPSILRIQQVVRGDSAAYFCASSPPGQSFQETQYFGPGTRLLVL.

This clone showed up just a few times. This rearrangement joins TRBV29-1 to TRBJ1-2, with a tentative D call TRBD1 (6 bases). The CDR3 is made up of 14 amino acids. V was clipped by 4 bases and J by 0 bases, with 12 bases between them. Germline CDR1 SQVTM, CDR2 ANQGSEA. In DNA form, the CDR3 reads TGCAGCGTTGTTATAGGGGGGGCTAACTATGGCTACACCTTC. Its protein product is CSVVIGGANYGYTF. Filled out from reference TRBV29-1 and TRBJ1-2, the complete variable domain reads SAVISQKPSRDICQRGTSLTIQCQVDSQVTMMFWYRQQPGQSLTLIATANQGSEATYESGFVIDKFPISRPNLTFSTLTVSNMSPEDSSIYLCSVVIGGANYGYTFGSGTRLTVV.

This clone was detected a few times. V usage is TRBV7-9 and J usage is TRBJ2-1, with D perhaps matching TRBD1 (5 bases). Germline lookup yields CDR1 SEHNR and CDR2 FQNEAQ (reference sequence). The V end was cut by 1 base, the J end by 6 bases, with 10 bases between. The CDR3 runs 14 residues. CDR3 amino acids: CASSLGQGLNEQFF. The CDR3 region has the DNA TGTGCCAGCAGCTTAGGGCAGGGTCTCAATGAGCAGTTCTTC.

This clone was recorded a few times. The chain has TRBV12-3 or TRBV12-4 and TRBJ1-2; D not certain. The length of the CDR3 is 12 residues. Trimming cost V 3 bases and J 4 bases, with 6 bases left between them. Written as DNA, the CDR3 is TGTGCCAGCAGTTTGAGAGTCTATGGCTACACCTTC. Residues: CASSLRVYGYTF.

The rearrangement joins TRBV6-5 to TRBJ1-1, with 7 bases that match TRBD1. The CDR3 extends over 14 amino acids. CDR1 is MNHEY, CDR2 SVGAGI, per germline. The V segment lost 7 bases and the J segment 4 bases; nucleotides outside the gene matches: 9. DNA of the CDR3: TGTGCCAGCATCCGCAGGGACAGCCTCACTGAAGCTTTCTTT. This encodes CASIRRDSLTEAFF.

The chain uses TRBV6-1 and TRBJ2-5; 8 nucleotides align to TRBD1. V lost 3 bases to trimming and J lost 4 bases; unmatched junction nucleotides: 10. This CDR3 has 16 amino acids. Germline assignment: CDR1 MNHNS and CDR2 SASEGT. The CDR3 bases are TGTGCCAGCAGTGATCTCGGACAGGGCTCTGGAGAGACCCAGTACTTC. This sequence encodes CASSDLGQGSGETQYF.

The V call is TRBV7-6, the J call TRBJ1-1, with D possibly TRBD1 on 6 matching bases. The CDR3 has 19 residues. In germline, CDR1 is SGHVS, CDR2 FNYEAQ. Trimming left V 1 base short and J 1 base short, with 22 bases between. CDR3 nucleotide sequence: TGTGCCAGCAGCTTAGTGCAAGGACAGATACCGATACAGAACACTGAAGCTTTCTTT. Amino acids: CASSLVQGQIPIQNTEAFF.

CDR3 coding DNA: TGCGCCAGCAGCCCAGATGGTGGTCTCCTATGGAATGAGCAGTTCTTC. This translates into CASSPDGGLLWNEQFF. The V gene is TRBV4-1, the J gene TRBJ2-1; no firm D call. There are 16 residues in the CDR3. V was trimmed by 4 bases and J by 7 bases, leaving 20 bases between them. Germline CDR1 MGHRA, CDR2 YSYEKL.

V usage is TRBV7-3 and J usage is TRBJ2-3; 10 nucleotides match TRBD2. Losses at the gene ends were 5 bases for V and 2 bases for J; bases not matched to a gene: 4. This CDR3 comprises 15 residues. Looked up from germline, CDR1 is SGHTA and CDR2 is FQGTGA. CDR3 sequence (DNA): TGTGCCAGCAGCCGAGCGGGGGGGCTCACAGATACGCAGTATTTT. Its protein product is CASSRAGGLTDTQYF. Together with reference TRBV7-3 and TRBJ2-3, the CDR3 gives the full variable domain: GAGVSQTPSNKVTEKGKYVELRCDPISGHTALYWYRQSLGQGPEFLIYFQGTGAADDSGLPNDRFFAVRPEGSVSTLKIQRTERGDSAVYLCASSRAGGLTDTQYFGPGTRLTVL.

The table lists this clone with a count of one. The chain employs TRBV19 and TRBJ2-2; D remains ambiguous. The V and J ends lost 3 bases and 0 bases respectively, with 11 bases between them. The CDR3 runs to 16 residues. Germline lookup yields CDR1 LNHDA and CDR2 SQIVND (reference sequence). CDR3 region: CASSMGSPTNTGELFF. CDR3 nucleotide sequence: TGTGCCAGTAGTATGGGCTCCCCCACGAACACCGGGGAGCTGTTTTTT.

V and J are TRBV7-8 and TRBJ2-1; TRBD2 matches 10 bases. The germline V gene encodes CDR1 SGHVS and CDR2 FQNEAQ. Trimming cost V 8 bases and J 2 bases; bases outside gene matches: 9. The CDR3 spans 16 residues. The CDR3 sequence: CASYTSGTSTYNEQFF. DNA of the CDR3: TGTGCCAGCTACACTAGCGGGACCTCCACCTACAATGAGCAGTTCTTC.

This clone was counted a few times. The chain has TRBV7-2 and TRBJ2-5, with 7 bases identical to TRBD2. The CDR3 has 15 amino acids. Germline CDR1 SGHTA, CDR2 FQGNSA. Trimming cost V 2 bases and J 0 bases; bases outside gene matches: 3. The CDR3 DNA follows: TGTGCCAGCAGCTTAAGGGAGGGGTACCAAGAGACCCAGTACTTC. The encoded protein is CASSLREGYQETQYF.

The chain joins TRBV10-2 to TRBJ1-1; D perhaps matches TRBD1 (6 bases). The CDR3 spans 13 residues. Per germline, CDR1 WSHSY and CDR2 SAAADI. Trimming cost V 5 bases and J 5 bases, with 12 bases left between them. The CDR3 here is CASSYTGTTEAFF. CDR3 nucleotide sequence: TGCGCCAGCAGTTATACAGGGACGACTGAAGCTTTCTTT.

This chain joins TRBV4-2 and TRBJ1-5, with D maybe TRBD1 (5 bases). CDR1 and CDR2 (germline): LGHNA, YNFKEQ. Between the trimmed V and J ends, which lost 6 bases and 8 bases, there was a span of 20 bases. The CDR3 runs 15 residues. The CDR3 here is CASSQSGGNDEPQHF. As DNA, the CDR3 is TGTGCCAGCAGTCAGAGCGGGGGGAATGACGAGCCCCAGCATTTT.

This rearrangement joins TRBV4-1 to TRBJ2-2; maybe TRBD1 (5 bases). V was trimmed by 3 bases and J by 3 bases, leaving 5 bases between them. The CDR3 has 13 amino acids. The germline CDR1 and CDR2 sequences are MGHRA and YSYEKL. The CDR3 coding sequence is TGCGCCAGCAGCCAGGGGCACACCGGGGAGCTGTTTTTT. This sequence encodes CASSQGHTGELFF.

The chain is built from TRBV27 and TRBJ1-5; possible D gene TRBD1, 6 bases. V lost 0 bases, J lost 5 bases, and 14 bases lay in between. This CDR3 contains 16 residues. Germline CDR1 and CDR2: MNHEY and SMNVEV (reference sequence). CDR3 region: CASSLSITGSDQPQHF. CDR3 nucleotides: TGTGCCAGCAGTTTATCGATAACAGGGTCGGATCAGCCCCAGCATTTT.

The chain carries TRBV5-1 and TRBJ1-1; D is unresolved. The CDR3 has 14 residues. Trimming took 6 bases from V and 8 from J, leaving 20 bases between them. Germline V gives CDR1 SGHRS, CDR2 YFSETQ. The chain's CDR3 is CASTSPRGEGEAFF. For the CDR3, the DNA is TGCGCCAGCACCTCCCCGCGGGGTGAAGGGGAAGCTTTCTTT.